This TCR beta chain was obtained from a study of cytomegalovirus exposure and HLA in healthy donors. Overall study results and limits: In the approximately 130 validation repertoires, a later analysis found that first-cohort TCR clusters tended to co-occur. The classifier reportedly diagnosed cytomegalovirus status with high sensitivity and specificity.

Comment on this clone: The antigen remains undetermined.

This CDR3 has 16 residues. The V and J ends lost 1 base and 8 bases, in that order; junction bases with no gene match: 11. Germline V gene data show CDR1 as LGHNA and CDR2 as YNFKEQ. Libraries were prepared by immunoSEQ multiplex PCR; TCRdb keeps only in-frame clonotypes and omits some of them. The top ten hold over 0.95% of the sample, which has approximately 200,000 clones, about three quarters seen once. The sample comprised PBMCs. This receptor was taken from a woman aged 25-40 years in good health and CMV-seronegative. The chain carries TRBV4-2 and TRBJ2-1; TRBD2 aligns across 7 bases. The chain's CDR3 is CASSQGFKTSNYEQFF. In DNA form, the CDR3 reads TGTGCCAGCAGCCAAGGATTCAAGACTAGCAACTATGAGCAGTTCTTC.